Following are 31 T cell receptor beta chains from one sample sequenced in a study of T cells in Graves' hyperthyroidism and ophthalmopathy. Template material for amplifying TCR beta CDR3 regions consisted of RNA transcripts. RT-PCR in the first round (using the HTBI primer set) targeted the TCR CDR3. TCRdb re-analysed the multiplex PCR reads in MiXCR, keeping a single row per CDR3 protein. The data show about 270,000 distinct CDR3 sequences, approximately 25% seen once. Material: blood. The receptors stem from a woman in her forties with Graves' ophthalmopathy.

As to this clonotype: The junction does not match germline at one end; this may be a read error. The chain links TRBV7-2 to TRBJ1-6; D gene ambiguous. The germline V gene has CDR1 SGHTA and CDR2 FQGNSA. The CDR3 is made up of 13 amino acids. CDR3 protein: CANSAIFNSPLHF. CDR3 sequence (DNA): TGTGCCAACAGCGCCATTTTTAATTCACCCCTCCACTTT.

This clonotype was found many times. The J gene is TRBJ2-7, the V gene TRBV18; possible D gene TRBD1, 6 bases. With 3 bases removed from V and 2 bases from J, the gap between germline ends came to 11 bases. The CDR3 length is 14 residues. Germline V gene lookup returns CDR1 KGHSH and CDR2 LQKENI. CDR3 sequence reads: CASSPRPGAYEQYF. The CDR3 DNA is TGTGCCAGCTCACCGAGACCAGGGGCCTACGAGCAGTACTTC.

This clonotype came up many times. The V gene is TRBV18, the J gene TRBJ2-5; no definite D call. The V end lost 1 base, the J end lost 3 bases, and 9 bases lay between the germline ends. The CDR3 spans 14 residues. From germline, CDR1 is KGHSH and CDR2 LQKENI. This CDR3 reads CASSPLGREETQYF. The CDR3 region has the DNA TGTGCCAGCTCACCACTCGGCCGAGAAGAGACCCAGTACTTC.

At least ten counts were recorded for this clonotype. J is TRBJ2-5 and V is TRBV2, with a tentative D call TRBD2 (6 bases). The CDR3 covers 13 residues. The V end lost 7 bases, the J end lost 0 bases, and 9 bases lay between the germline ends. CDR1 is SNHLY, CDR2 FYNNEI, per germline. The CDR3 DNA follows: TGTGCCAGCACCCGGGAGTACCAAGAGACCCAGTACTTC. This sequence encodes CASTREYQETQYF.

This clonotype was picked up many times. The V and J genes are TRBV20-1 and TRBJ2-5; D is unresolved. V shed 4 bases and J shed 6 bases, with 27 bases lying between them. CDR3 length: 17 amino acids. Germline values: CDR1 DFQATT, CDR2 SNEGSKA (reference sequence). As DNA, the CDR3 is TGCAGTGCTACCTCCCTTCTCGAACGGGTGGGTGGGAAGACCCAGTACTTC. It translates to CSATSLLERVGGKTQYF.

About this clonotype itself: This sequence may be a read error, since a much larger clone differs from it by one base. This rearrangement joins TRBV6-1 to TRBJ1-1; D is perhaps TRBD1 (6 bases). CDR3 length: 15 residues. The germline gives CDR1 MNHNS, CDR2 SASEGT. V lost 11 bases to trimming and J lost 6 bases, with 25 bases between them. CDR3 bases: TGTGCCGGCCTCACTTCGGGGGCCCATGGGGCTGAAGCTTTCTTT. Amino acid sequence: CAGLTSGAHGAEAFF.

This CDR3 is CASSPIMSMNTGELFF. CDR3 in DNA: TGTGCCAGCAGCCCAATCATGTCCATGAACACCGGGGAGCTGTTTTTT. The chain employs TRBV6-1 and TRBJ2-2, with D unclear. Between the trimmed V and J ends, which lost 6 bases and 1 base, there was a span of 15 bases. CDR3 size: 16 residues. In germline, CDR1 is MNHNS, CDR2 SASEGT.

This clonotype was counted at least ten times. The genes are TRBV5-1 and TRBJ1-1; D may be TRBD1 (6 bases). Per the germline V gene, CDR1 is SGHRS and CDR2 is YFSETQ. The CDR3 runs 14 residues. Trimming removed 6 bases at V and 3 bases at J, with 15 bases between. The CDR3 DNA follows: TGCGCCAGCATCGCAGGGGTGGCGGACACTGAAGCTTTCTTT. Its translation: CASIAGVADTEAFF.

On this clonotype: The junction and the germline gene differ at one end; a read error may be behind it. This chain joins TRBV30 and TRBJ1-1, with D perhaps matching TRBD1 (6 bases). From germline, CDR1 is GTSNPN and CDR2 SVGIG (reference sequence). The CDR3 extends over 11 amino acids. The CDR3 DNA reads as TGTGCCCGGAGAAACAGGGTAGAAGCTTTCTTT. As protein: CARRNRVEAFF. Using reference TRBV30 and TRBJ1-1 for the parts outside the CDR3, the full variable domain is SQTIHQWPATLVQPVGSPLSLECTVEGTSNPNLYWYRQAAGRGLQLLFYSVGIGQISSEVPQNLSASRPQDRQFILSSKKLLLSDSGFYLCARRNRVEAFFGQGTRLTVV.

This clonotype appeared many times. The chain has TRBV20-1 and TRBJ2-7; tentatively, D is TRBD2 (6 bases). This CDR3 has 16 amino acids. Trimming removed 0 bases at V and 7 bases at J, with 22 bases between. Looked up from germline, CDR1 is DFQATT and CDR2 is SNEGSKA (reference sequence). The DNA of the CDR3 is TGCAGTGCTAGAGATACGCTCTCTGGCAGGGCGGGGGAGCAGTACTTC. This gives the protein CSARDTLSGRAGEQYF.

With respect to this clonotype: The junction shows a germline mismatch at one end, possibly a read error. CDR3 residues: CTSSLGILTGNTGELFF. Written as DNA, the CDR3 is TGTACCAGCAGCTTAGGCATTCTGACAGGGAACACCGGGGAGCTGTTTTTT. V is TRBV13 and J is TRBJ2-2, with D tentatively TRBD1 (6 bases). The CDR3 length is 17 residues. Germline CDR1 reads PRHDT; CDR2 reads FYEKMQ (reference sequence).

This clonotype was found many times. J is TRBJ1-1 and V is TRBV19, with a tentative D call TRBD1 (6 bases). CDR1 LNHDA and CDR2 SQIVND come from the germline V gene (reference sequence). V was pared by 8 bases and J by 6 bases, with 16 bases between. CDR3 length: 13 amino acids. CDR3 sequence reads: CASGRQGRAEAFF. CDR3 bases: TGTGCCAGTGGTCGTCAGGGGAGGGCTGAAGCTTTCTTT.

This clonotype was seen repeatedly, ten times or more. The chain employs TRBV4-1 and TRBJ1-1, with 10 bases matching TRBD1. The trim removed 0 bases at V and 4 bases at J, leaving 5 bases unmatched. This CDR3 has 16 amino acids. Per germline, CDR1 MGHRA and CDR2 YSYEKL. The CDR3 sequence: CASSQDLDRGSTEAFF. The CDR3 nucleotides are TGCGCCAGCAGCCAAGATCTGGACAGGGGGAGCACTGAAGCTTTCTTT.

The chain is built from TRBV6-1 and TRBJ1-1; 8 bases match TRBD1. The V gene end was trimmed by 6 bases and the J gene end by 5 bases; junction bases not matched to a gene: 8. The CDR3 is 14 residues long. In germline, CDR1 is MNHNS, CDR2 SASEGT. In DNA form, the CDR3 reads TGTGCCAGCAGCACCGCACAGGGGGGGACTGAAGCTTTCTTT. The encoded protein is CASSTAQGGTEAFF.

This clonotype was detected ten times or more. V gene TRBV29-1 combines with J gene TRBJ2-2; TRBD2 matches 11 bases. CDR3 length: 15 amino acids. Germline assignment: CDR1 SQVTM and CDR2 ANQGSEA. V lost 7 bases and J lost 2; bases outside the gene matches: 6. CDR3 sequence reads: CSGRTSGGNTGELFF. In DNA, the CDR3 is TGCAGCGGGAGAACTAGCGGGGGAAACACCGGGGAGCTGTTTTTT.

A note on this clonotype: A much larger clone lies a single base off, so this may be a read error. The V call is TRBV24-1, the J call TRBJ2-5; perhaps TRBD1 as D (6 bases). CDR3 size: 14 residues. The germline V gene encodes CDR1 KGHDR and CDR2 SFDVKD. This chain's CDR3 is CATSDSDSQETRYF. The CDR3 DNA reads TGTGCCACCAGTGACTCGGACAGCCAAGAGACCCGGTACTTC.

Many counts were recorded for this clonotype. CDR3 amino acids: CASSQVIGKEYRANYGYTF. For the CDR3, the DNA is TGTGCCAGCAGCCAAGTGATCGGAAAAGAGTACAGAGCTAACTATGGCTACACCTTC. The V call is TRBV3-1, the J call TRBJ1-2; D is ambiguous. CDR1 is LGHDT, CDR2 YNNKEL, per germline (reference sequence). V was cut by 1 base and J by 0 bases, with 21 bases left in between. This CDR3 has 19 amino acids.

CDR3 in amino acids: CASSTGQGSAPQHF. CDR3 in DNA: TGTGCCAGCAGTACCGGACAGGGGTCTGCGCCCCAGCATTTT. This chain joins TRBV6-1 and TRBJ1-5, with 9 bases identical to TRBD1. V lost 5 bases and J lost 9; bases outside the gene matches: 8. CDR1 is MNHNS and CDR2 is SASEGT in the germline V gene. This CDR3 spans 14 amino acids.

This clonotype was detected ten times or more. Possible read error: a much larger clone is one base away. The chain employs TRBV24-1 and TRBJ2-5; D perhaps matches TRBD1 (6 bases). V lost 3 bases and J lost 5, with 12 bases in between. Germline V gene lookup returns CDR1 KGHDR and CDR2 SFDVKD. The CDR3 is 14 residues long. This CDR3 is CATSDPAGVETQYF. CDR3 coding DNA: TGTGCCACCAGTGATCCAGCAGGGGTGGAGACCCAGTACTTC.

At least ten counts were recorded for this clonotype. The chain joins TRBV20-1 to TRBJ2-5; tentative D call: TRBD2 (5 bases). Per the germline V gene, CDR1 is DFQATT and CDR2 is SNEGSKA (reference sequence). V was trimmed by 6 bases and J by 0 bases, leaving 14 bases between them. The CDR3 totals 14 residues. The CDR3, as DNA: TGCAGTGCGCCGCGCCGGGAAAACCAAGAGACCCAGTACTTC. The encoded protein is CSAPRRENQETQYF.

About this clonotype itself: Its ends do not fully match the called genes, so a read error is possible. V usage is TRBV7-7 and J usage is TRBJ2-5, with 8 bases lining up with TRBD2. Per germline, CDR1 SSHAT and CDR2 FNYEAQ (reference sequence). The CDR3 length is 15 residues. The CDR3 coding sequence is TGTGCTAGCAGCCTCCGGACTAGCCCCGGAGAGACCCAGTACTTC. As protein: CASSLRTSPGETQYF. The full variable domain, its missing parts supplied by reference TRBV7-7 and TRBJ2-5, is GAGVSQSPRYKVTKRGQDVTLRCDPISSHATLYWYQQALGQGPEFLTYFNYEAQPDKSGLPSDRFSAERPEGSISTLTIQRTEQRDSAMYRCASSLRTSPGETQYFGPGTRLLVL.

The chain links TRBV28 to TRBJ2-5; D perhaps matches TRBD2 (6 bases). Germline V gene data show CDR1 as MDHEN and CDR2 as SYDVKM. This CDR3 is 14 amino acids long. Trimming pared 8 bases from V and 5 bases from J, leaving 18 bases between. In nucleotides, the CDR3 is TGTGCCAGCGGAAAGCGGGCCCTCGGGGAGACCCAGTACTTC. The encoded protein is CASGKRALGETQYF. The full variable domain, completed using reference TRBV28 and TRBJ2-5, is DVKVTQSSRYLVKRTGEKVFLECVQDMDHENMFWYRQDPGLGLRLIYFSYDVKMKEKGDIPEGYSVSREKKERFSLILESASTNQTSMYLCASGKRALGETQYFGPGTRLLVL.

This clonotype was counted a few times. The rearrangement links TRBV7-9 to TRBJ2-7, with 13 bases aligning to TRBD2. From germline, CDR1 is SEHNR and CDR2 FQNEAQ (reference sequence). This CDR3 is built from 15 residues. The V gene end was trimmed by 4 bases and the J gene end by 6 bases; junction bases not matched to a gene: 6. CDR3: CASSSGLAGVPEQYF. CDR3 DNA sequence: TGTGCCAGCAGCTCCGGACTAGCGGGAGTACCCGAGCAGTACTTC.

This clonotype was seen ten or more times. A junction end diverges from the germline sequence, so it may reflect a read error. V gene TRBV7-8 combines with J gene TRBJ2-7; TRBD1 is a possible D gene (6 bases). CDR1 SGHVS and CDR2 FQNEAQ come from the germline V gene. This CDR3 contains 14 residues. CDR3 in amino acids: CASNLQGVSGEQYF. CDR3 DNA: TGTGCCAGCAACTTACAGGGAGTTTCAGGCGAGCAGTACTTC.

This clonotype was counted at least ten times. The V call is TRBV4-1, the J call TRBJ1-2; no clear D gene. The CDR3 loop spans 15 amino acids. Deletions cut 0 bases from V and 5 bases from J, with 13 bases between. CDR1 is MGHRA and CDR2 is YSYEKL in the germline V gene. The CDR3 coding sequence is TGCGCCAGCAGCCAAGATCTTCAGCCGGGATATGGCTACACCTTC. This gives the protein CASSQDLQPGYGYTF.

This clonotype was seen at least ten times. The chain is built from TRBV9 and TRBJ1-2; 7 bases map to TRBD1. Germline CDR1 and CDR2: SGDLS and YYNGEE. V lost 3 bases and J lost 2; bases outside the gene matches: 1. The CDR3 loop spans 13 amino acids. The CDR3 sequence is CASSEGQNYGYTF. CDR3 in DNA: TGTGCCAGCAGCGAGGGACAGAACTATGGCTACACCTTC. Full variable domain (outside the CDR3, taken from reference TRBV9 and TRBJ1-2): DSGVTQTPKHLITATGQRVTLRCSPRSGDLSVYWYQQSLDQGLQFLIQYYNGEERAKGNILERFSAQQFPDLHSELNLSSLELGDSALYFCASSEGQNYGYTFGSGTRLTVV.

This clonotype has ten or more counts. The chain has TRBV6-1 and TRBJ2-7; D is undetermined. Per the germline V gene, CDR1 is MNHNS and CDR2 is SASEGT. This CDR3 has 15 amino acids. The V gene lost 0 bases and the J gene lost 2 bases, with 11 bases spanning the gap. DNA of the CDR3: TGTGCCAGCAGTGAAGCCTGGGCGAGCCCCTACGAGCAGTACTTC. It translates to CASSEAWASPYEQYF.

This clonotype was recorded many times. This chain uses TRBV9 with TRBJ2-5; no reliable D call. Trimming removed 3 bases at V and 5 bases at J, with 8 bases between. The germline CDR1 and CDR2 sequences are SGDLS and YYNGEE. CDR3 length equals 12 residues. The CDR3, as DNA: TGTGCCAGCAGCGAGAAGGGCGAGACCCAGTACTTC. Amino acid sequence: CASSEKGETQYF.

V gene TRBV12-3 or TRBV12-4 combines with J gene TRBJ1-1; 7 nucleotides line up with TRBD1. The V and J ends lost 6 bases and 12 bases, in that order; junction bases with no gene match: 13. The CDR3 is 13 residues long. The CDR3 reads CASSSQGTLSPFF. The CDR3 DNA reads TGTGCCAGCAGCTCACAGGGGACACTGAGCCCTTTCTTT.

This clonotype came up many times. The chain couples TRBV2 to TRBJ2-5; 9 bases are a match to TRBD1. Germline-derived CDR1 and CDR2 are SNHLY and FYNNEI. The CDR3 spans 13 residues. V dropped 9 bases and J dropped 5; count of bases not matched to a gene: 7. DNA of the CDR3: TGTGCCAGTGGAGGGGACAGGGCCGAGACCCAGTACTTC. Protein: CASGGDRAETQYF.

This chain joins TRBV15 and TRBJ2-5; the match to TRBD2 covers 10 bases. The CDR3 is 19 amino acids. Trimming removed 4 bases from V and 3 bases from J; junction bases left unmatched: 17. Germline CDR1 and CDR2: LNHNV and YYDKDF (reference sequence). CDR3 region: CATSKATSGNWGVKETQYF. CDR3 DNA: TGTGCCACCAGCAAGGCCACTAGCGGGAACTGGGGGGTGAAAGAGACCCAGTACTTC.